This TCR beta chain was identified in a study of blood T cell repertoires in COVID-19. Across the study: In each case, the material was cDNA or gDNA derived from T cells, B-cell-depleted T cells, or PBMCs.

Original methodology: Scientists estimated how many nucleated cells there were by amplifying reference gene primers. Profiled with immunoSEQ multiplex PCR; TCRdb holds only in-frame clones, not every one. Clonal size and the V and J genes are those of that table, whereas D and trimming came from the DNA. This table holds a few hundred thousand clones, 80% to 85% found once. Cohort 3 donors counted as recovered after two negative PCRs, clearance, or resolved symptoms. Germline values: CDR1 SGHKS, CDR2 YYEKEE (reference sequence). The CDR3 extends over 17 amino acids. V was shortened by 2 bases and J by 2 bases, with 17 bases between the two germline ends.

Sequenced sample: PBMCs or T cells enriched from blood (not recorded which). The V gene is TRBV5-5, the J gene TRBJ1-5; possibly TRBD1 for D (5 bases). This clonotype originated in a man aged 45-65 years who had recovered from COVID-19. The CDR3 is CASSLTQGLHGNQPQHF. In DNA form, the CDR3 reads TGTGCCAGCAGCTTAACCCAGGGCTTACATGGCAATCAGCCCCAGCATTTT.